These T cell receptor beta chains were read from a single sample in a study of blood T cell repertoires in COVID-19. TCRdb keeps only in-frame clones here, not all; method: immunoSEQ multiplex PCR. The sample records about 200,000 clones, about 82% being singletons. The material sequenced was PBMCs or T cells enriched from blood (not recorded which). Source of these receptors: a man aged 35-49 years with acute COVID-19. The CDR3 runs from the conserved cysteine through the conserved F or W. A D gene is named only where the DNA matches it firmly. Clone size is given for some rows only: seen once, a few or many times, or a class if the clone is expanded.

TGTGCCAGCAGCTTAGACACTAGCGGGGGGGCCTACGAGCAGTACTTC | CASSLDTSGGAYEQYF | TRBV7-8 | - | 16 | TRBD2 | TRBJ2-7
TGCGCCAGCAGCTTGGTCGGCGGAAATGAGCAGTTCTTC | CASSLVGGNEQFF | TRBV5-1 | once | 13 | - | TRBJ2-1
TGTGCCAGCAGTCGATCTACTGGGACAGCTAAGAATTCACCCCTCCACTTT | CASSRSTGTAKNSPLHF | TRBV11-3 | - | 17 | TRBD1 | TRBJ1-6
TGTGCCAGTAGTCTTAGCGGGGTCGGAGGCTACAATGAGCAGTTCTTC | CASSLSGVGGYNEQFF | TRBV19 | - | 16 | TRBD2 | TRBJ2-1
TGTGCCACTCGTGACAGGGAACATGAAAAACTGTTTTTT | CATRDREHEKLFF | TRBV24-1 | - | 13 | TRBD1 | TRBJ1-4
TGTGCCAGCAGCCCCCCTCCAGCTTTCTTT | CASSPPPAFF | TRBV7-3 | - | 10 | - | TRBJ1-1
TGCGCCAGCAGCTCCGGGACAGCTTATAATGAAAAACTGTTTTTT | CASSSGTAYNEKLFF | TRBV5-1 | - | 15 | TRBD1 | TRBJ1-4
TGTGCCAGCAGTTCGACAAGAGACGGGGAGCTGTTTTTT | CASSSTRDGELFF | TRBV28 | - | 13 | - | TRBJ2-2
TGTGCCAGCAGTTTCCCCGGCACCGGGGAGCTGTTTTTT | CASSFPGTGELFF | TRBV28 | - | 13 | - | TRBJ2-2
TGTGCCAGCAGTGAATTGACACAGGGGAGCTACACCTTC | CASSELTQGSYTF | TRBV25-1 | - | 13 | TRBD1 | TRBJ1-2
TGTGCCAGCAGCTCCCCCGGGTATAGCAATCAGCCCCAGCATTTT | CASSSPGYSNQPQHF | TRBV28 | - | 15 | - | TRBJ1-5
TGTGCCAGCAGCCACCCTACTAGCGGGAGTTACAATGAGCAGTTCTTC | CASSHPTSGSYNEQFF | TRBV3-1/TRBV3-2 | - | 16 | TRBD2 | TRBJ2-1
TGCGCCAGCAGCTCCCCAGCGGGAGGGAATACGCAGTATTTT | CASSSPAGGNTQYF | TRBV5-1 | - | 14 | TRBD2 | TRBJ2-3
TGTGCCAGCAGCGGGGGACAGAGCAATCAGCCCCAGCATTTT | CASSGGQSNQPQHF | TRBV27 | - | 14 | TRBD1 | TRBJ1-5
TGTGCCAGCAGTCCCGGACAGGGCTGGGGAAAGACTGAAGCTTTCTTT | CASSPGQGWGKTEAFF | TRBV28 | - | 16 | TRBD1 | TRBJ1-1
TGTGCCAGCAGCTTAGAGGGACTAGCGGTGGAGACCCAGTACTTC | CASSLEGLAVETQYF | TRBV7-8 | - | 15 | TRBD2 | TRBJ2-5
TGTGCCACGACCTTCACAGGGATGAATGAAAAACTGTTTTTT | CATTFTGMNEKLFF | TRBV28 | - | 14 | - | TRBJ1-4
TGTGCCAGCAGGGGGGGGGCGGGGTCTAGCACAGATACGCAGTATTTT | CASRGGAGSSTDTQYF | TRBV27 | once | 16 | - | TRBJ2-3
TGTGCCAGCAGTGGGGGGCAGGGAGGCAATCAGCCCCAGCATTTT | CASSGGQGGNQPQHF | TRBV2 | - | 15 | - | TRBJ1-5
TGCGCCAGCAGCTTGGAGGGGTTCAACCCCTTAGAAAATGAAAAACTGTTTTTT | CASSLEGFNPLENEKLFF | TRBV5-1 | - | 18 | - | TRBJ1-4
TGTGCCAGCAGTGAAGTCCAGGGGACCCAGTACTTC | CASSEVQGTQYF | TRBV2 | - | 12 | - | TRBJ2-5
TGTGCCAGCAGTTCCTTTTTCGGCTACACCTTC | CASSSFFGYTF | TRBV6-5 | - | 11 | - | TRBJ1-2
TGTGCCAGCAGTCCGGGACAGCTACAGCCCCAGCATTTT | CASSPGQLQPQHF | TRBV6-5 | once | 13 | TRBD1 | TRBJ1-5
TGCGCCAGCAGCCTGCAAACTCCAGGGGGCTTGCGTGACGAACCCTACGAGCAGTACTTC | CASSLQTPGGLRDEPYEQYF | TRBV5-1 | - | 20 | TRBD1 | TRBJ2-7
TGCGCCAGCAGTGAAACAGGAGCCTACGAGCAGTACTTC | CASSETGAYEQYF | TRBV10-1 | - | 13 | - | TRBJ2-7
TGTGCCAGCAGCTTTGGGCAGGGGTTCGAGACCCAGTACTTC | CASSFGQGFETQYF | TRBV13 | - | 14 | - | TRBJ2-5
TGTGCCAGCAGCAAGAAGGGGCGGGAGGATACGCAGTATTTT | CASSKKGREDTQYF | TRBV21-1 | - | 14 | - | TRBJ2-3
TGTGCCAGCAGTCCCCTGGCCAGGGCCTTCACCTTC | CASSPLARAFTF | TRBV28 | - | 12 | - | TRBJ1-2
TGTGCCGGAAGAGGGGGGAGGGAAGAGACCCAGTACTTC | CAGRGGREETQYF | TRBV5-4 | - | 13 | - | TRBJ2-5
TGTGCCAGCAGTTACTCCCCCCCCTATAGCAATCAGCCCCAGCATTTT | CASSYSPPYSNQPQHF | TRBV6-5 | - | 16 | - | TRBJ1-5
TGTGCCAGCAGCTCACGACTAGCAGATACGCAGTATTTT | CASSSRLADTQYF | TRBV11-2 | - | 13 | - | TRBJ2-3
TGTGCCAGCAGCTTCGGACAGGGCGCGACTGAAGCTTTCTTT | CASSFGQGATEAFF | TRBV9 | - | 14 | TRBD1 | TRBJ1-1
TGTGCCAGTAGTACTCTCTGGACAGAATACAATGAGCAGTTCTTC | CASSTLWTEYNEQFF | TRBV19 | - | 15 | - | TRBJ2-1
TGCGCCAGCAGTGAAGCCGAGGGAGCTTTCTTT | CASSEAEGAFF | TRBV10-2 | few | 11 | - | TRBJ1-1
TGTGCCAGCAGTTCCACAAATCAAGAGACCCAGTACTTC | CASSSTNQETQYF | TRBV6-5 | - | 13 | - | TRBJ2-5
TGTGCCAGCAGTTTTACGGGGGGCGTTGACAATCAGCCCCAGCATTTT | CASSFTGGVDNQPQHF | TRBV28 | few | 16 | - | TRBJ1-5